This TCR delta chain was sequenced for a study of TRDV2 sequences in healthy donors (dated by TCRdb to 2020 to 2021). As for the study more broadly: Fewer than 25 single-cell-derived gamma9delta2 T cell clones spanning the full range of antitumor activity were TCR-sequenced and traced within the bulk repertoire.

About this clone: What antigen it recognizes has not been identified. The protein in TCRdb stems from a much larger clone and differs at residue 17 from this DNA's translation, likely a read error; here the protein is translated from the DNA.

Bulk sequencing of complete TCR delta chain (Vdelta2) repertoires was performed to track the frequency of functionally characterized gamma9delta2 T cell clones. Peripheral blood of anonymous healthy donors was obtained by purchase from the Dutch blood bank. All of the gamma9delta2 T cells analyzed in the study came from the peripheral blood of healthy donors. The CDR3 starts with the cysteine, ends with the phenylalanine, and has 20 residues. Only the CDR3 portion is preserved as DNA: 60 bases, with reading frame beginning at the first base. The germline V gene supplies CDR1 GEAIGNYY and CDR2 EKD. Receptor libraries were prepared by PCR. These reads were obtained on an Illumina MiSeq. Concerning the study's data processing: When TRDV repertoire clonotype frequencies were reported, any clonotype that had only a single read was left out. TCRdb reprocessed the public data with the CATT caller; entries with the same nucleotide sequence were combined afterwards. These V and J calls originate from TCRdb's pipeline instead of the authors' own analysis. This sample has some 1,600 delta-chain clones in its table, and more than 15% of those were observed once. The ten biggest clones cover less than 65% of the sample.

The research as a whole found: The TCRdelta clonotypes of several highly reactive clones appeared rare, since those clonotypes could not be detected in the bulk sequencing data from the donors of those clones. The observed TCRdelta repertoires were strongly focused, but the frequency of each clonotype showed no correlation with the antitumor functional potential of the corresponding clone.

The material sequenced was Vd2+ gamma-delta T cells from blood. The label giving this sample's cell subset or site can be read as: TCR Vdelta2-expressing (gamma9delta2) T cells. Here the chain combines TRDV2 and TRDJ1, with 12 middle bases fitting TRDD3. The TCR was taken from a human donor in good health. The CDR3 region has the sequence CACDPVVLGDTRGETDELIF. The sequence in DNA is TGTGCCTGTGACCCGGTTGTACTGGGGGATACCCGTGGGGAGACCGATGAACTCATCTTT.